This T cell receptor (beta chain) is from a study of T cell responses to AZD1222 COVID-19 vaccine. Notes on the study in general: Clonal diversity may have been underestimated, and the donors were mostly white British, with more females than males. Baseline antibody screening turned up just a handful of seropositive AZD1222 recipients. Spike-spanning, vaccine-associated CD4 TCRs were dominant at 160-218 and 743-854.

Assay used: immunoSEQ multiplex PCR; TCRdb lists only in-frame clones, some missing. The repertoire holds 100,000 to 150,000 clones, with over 75% as singletons. In regard to this clone: Its specificity is unknown.

Germline V CDR1 and CDR2: LGHNA, YSLEER. Trimming cost V 0 bases and J 5 bases; bases outside gene matches: 6. CDR3 length equals 16 residues. The clonotype comes from an adult in good health. Sequenced here: peripheral blood, sampled on day 0 of AZD1222 vaccination. This sequence joins TRBV4-3 and TRBJ2-5; 10 nucleotides line up with TRBD2. The CDR3 is CASSQDGSGGYETQYF. DNA for the CDR3: TGCGCCAGCAGCCAAGATGGTAGCGGGGGGTATGAGACCCAGTACTTC.